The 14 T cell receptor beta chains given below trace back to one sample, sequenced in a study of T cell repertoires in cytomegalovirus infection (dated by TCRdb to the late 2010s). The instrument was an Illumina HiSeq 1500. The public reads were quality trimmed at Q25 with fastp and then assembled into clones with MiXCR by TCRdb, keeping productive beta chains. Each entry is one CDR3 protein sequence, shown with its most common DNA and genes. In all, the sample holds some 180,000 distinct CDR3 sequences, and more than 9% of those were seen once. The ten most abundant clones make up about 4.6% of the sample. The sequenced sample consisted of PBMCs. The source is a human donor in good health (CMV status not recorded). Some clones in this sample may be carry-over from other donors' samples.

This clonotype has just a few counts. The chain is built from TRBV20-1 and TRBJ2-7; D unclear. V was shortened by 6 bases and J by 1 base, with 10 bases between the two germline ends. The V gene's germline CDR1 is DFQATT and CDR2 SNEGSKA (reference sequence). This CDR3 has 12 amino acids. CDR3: CSASTPSYEQYF. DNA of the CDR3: TGCAGTGCCTCCACCCCGTCCTACGAGCAGTACTTC.

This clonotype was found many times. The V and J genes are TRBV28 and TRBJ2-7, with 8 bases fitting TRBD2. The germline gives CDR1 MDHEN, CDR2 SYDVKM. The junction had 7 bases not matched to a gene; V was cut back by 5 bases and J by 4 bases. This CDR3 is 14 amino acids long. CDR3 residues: CASSPGLGTYEQYF. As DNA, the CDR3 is TGTGCCAGCAGTCCGGGACTAGGGACTTACGAGCAGTACTTC.

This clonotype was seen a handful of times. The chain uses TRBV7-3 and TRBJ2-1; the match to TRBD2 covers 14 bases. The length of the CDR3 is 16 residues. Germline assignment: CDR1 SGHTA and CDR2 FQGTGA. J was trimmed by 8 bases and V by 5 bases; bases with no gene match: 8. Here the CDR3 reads CASSPLGLAGGDEQFF. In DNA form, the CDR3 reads TGTGCCAGCAGCCCCCTCGGACTAGCGGGAGGCGATGAGCAGTTCTTC.

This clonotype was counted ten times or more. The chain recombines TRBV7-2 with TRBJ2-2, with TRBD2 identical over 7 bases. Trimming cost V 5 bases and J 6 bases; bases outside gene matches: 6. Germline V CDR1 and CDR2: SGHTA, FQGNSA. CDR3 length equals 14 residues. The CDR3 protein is CASSHRTRPGELFF. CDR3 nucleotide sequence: TGTGCCAGCAGCCATCGGACTAGGCCCGGGGAGCTGTTTTTT.

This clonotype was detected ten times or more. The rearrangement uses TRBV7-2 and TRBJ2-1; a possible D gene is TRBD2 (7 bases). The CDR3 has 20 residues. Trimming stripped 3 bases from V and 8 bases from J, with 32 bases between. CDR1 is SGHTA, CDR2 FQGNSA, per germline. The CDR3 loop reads CASSLGGAPRERRYVHEQFF. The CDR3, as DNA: TGTGCCAGCAGCTTGGGGGGGGCGCCGCGGGAGAGGCGATATGTCCATGAGCAGTTCTTC.

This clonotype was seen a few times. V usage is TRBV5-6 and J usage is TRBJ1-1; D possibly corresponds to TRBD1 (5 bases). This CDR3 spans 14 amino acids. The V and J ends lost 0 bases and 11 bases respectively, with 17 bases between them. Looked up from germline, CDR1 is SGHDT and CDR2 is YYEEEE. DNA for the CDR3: TGTGCCAGCAGCTTGGTGGCAGGCAAAGAGGGGGCTTTCTTT. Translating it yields CASSLVAGKEGAFF.

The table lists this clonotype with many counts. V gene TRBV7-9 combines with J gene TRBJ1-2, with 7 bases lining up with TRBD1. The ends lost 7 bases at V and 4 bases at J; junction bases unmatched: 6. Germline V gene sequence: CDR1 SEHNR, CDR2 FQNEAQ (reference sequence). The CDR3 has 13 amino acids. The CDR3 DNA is TGTGCCAGCACCCCAACAGGGGTCTATGGCTACACCTTC. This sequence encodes CASTPTGVYGYTF.

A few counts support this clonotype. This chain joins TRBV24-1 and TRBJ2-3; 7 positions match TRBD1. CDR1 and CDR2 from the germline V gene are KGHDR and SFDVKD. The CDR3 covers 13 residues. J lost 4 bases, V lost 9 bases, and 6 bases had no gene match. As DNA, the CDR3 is TGTGCCACCCAACAGGGGTCAGCAGATACGCAGTATTTT. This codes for CATQQGSADTQYF.

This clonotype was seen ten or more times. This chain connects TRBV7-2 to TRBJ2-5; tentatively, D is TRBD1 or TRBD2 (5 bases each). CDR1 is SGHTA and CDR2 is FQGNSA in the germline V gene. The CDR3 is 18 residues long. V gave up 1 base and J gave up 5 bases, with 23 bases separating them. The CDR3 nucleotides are TGTGCCAGCAGCTTAGTTTTTGGCAGGGACCCCCAGGAGGAGACCCAGTACTTC. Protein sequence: CASSLVFGRDPQEETQYF.

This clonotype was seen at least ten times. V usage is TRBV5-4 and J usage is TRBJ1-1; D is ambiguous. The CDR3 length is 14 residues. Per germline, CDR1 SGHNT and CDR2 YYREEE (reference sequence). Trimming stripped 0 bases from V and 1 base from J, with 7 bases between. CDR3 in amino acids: CASSLDPRNTEAFF. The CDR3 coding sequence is TGTGCCAGCAGCTTGGATCCAAGGAACACTGAAGCTTTCTTT.

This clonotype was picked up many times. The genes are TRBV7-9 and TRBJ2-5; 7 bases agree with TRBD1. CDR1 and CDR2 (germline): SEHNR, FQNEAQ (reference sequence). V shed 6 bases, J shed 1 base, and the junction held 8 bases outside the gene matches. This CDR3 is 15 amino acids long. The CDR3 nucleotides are TGTGCCAGCAGACCCGGGACAGCCGCCCAAGAGACCCAGTACTTC. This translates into CASRPGTAAQETQYF. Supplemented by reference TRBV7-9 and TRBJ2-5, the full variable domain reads DTGVSQNPRHKITKRGQNVTFRCDPISEHNRLYWYRQTLGQGPEFLTYFQNEAQLEKSRLLSDRFSAERPKGSFSTLEIQRTEQGDSAMYLCASRPGTAAQETQYFGPGTRLLVL.

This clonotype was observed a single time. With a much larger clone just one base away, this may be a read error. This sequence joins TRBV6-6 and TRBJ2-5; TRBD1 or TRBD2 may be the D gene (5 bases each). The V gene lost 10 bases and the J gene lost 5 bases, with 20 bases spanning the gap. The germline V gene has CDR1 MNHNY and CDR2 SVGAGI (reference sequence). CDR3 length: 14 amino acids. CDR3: CATARDPTLETQYF. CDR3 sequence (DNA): TGTGCCACCGCCCGGGACCCAACCCTCGAGACCCAGTACTTC.

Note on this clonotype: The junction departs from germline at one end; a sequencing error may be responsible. The chain's CDR3 is CATGDSSGSSYKEQFF. CDR3 nucleotide sequence: TGTGCCACCGGGGACTCTAGCGGGAGCTCCTACAAGGAGCAGTTCTTC. The chain has TRBV19 and TRBJ2-1; TRBD2 matches 10 bases. Germline V gene lookup returns CDR1 LNHDA and CDR2 SQIVND (reference sequence). This CDR3 has 16 residues.

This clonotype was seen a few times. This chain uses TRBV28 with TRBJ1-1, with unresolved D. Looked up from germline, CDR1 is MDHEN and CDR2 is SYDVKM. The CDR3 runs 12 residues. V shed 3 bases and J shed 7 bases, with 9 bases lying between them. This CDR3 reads CASSFLGNEAFF. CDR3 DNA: TGTGCCAGCAGTTTTTTAGGGAATGAAGCTTTCTTT.